This is a list of T cell receptor beta chains from one sample in a study of post-analysis software for immune sequencing data. TCRdb re-called the PCR reads with MiXCR, one entry per CDR3 protein. The sample contains a few hundred thousand distinct CDR3 sequences, roughly 36% of which appear only once. Sequencing input: blood. The receptor set was obtained from a girl under 18 with multiple sclerosis. Both conserved end residues are part of each CDR3.

TRBV7-3 | CASSQRGAGGTDTQYF
TRBV20-1 | CSARGVSLRGPYEQYF
TRBV6-5 | CASSYTPGLFSSGANVLTF
TRBV6-2/TRBV6-3 | CASSQSSNEQFF
TRBV12-3/TRBV12-4 | CASRGAIGRLTGELFF
TRBV7-9 | CASSKWTGATRYDGYTF
TRBV20-1 | CSARDTGLSYEQYF
TRBV4-2 | CASSPQGTSVFYNEQFF
TRBV6-1 | CATVPGQGSQQYF
TRBV6-6 | CASSYGQLNQPQHF
TRBV12-3/TRBV12-4 | CANSPTSGGSYNEQFF
TRBV5-1 | CASSLGDTNEQYF
TRBV20-1 | CSARGVAQGGTQYF
TRBV6-2/TRBV6-3 | CASSPGRPYEQYF
TRBV12-3/TRBV12-4 | CASSSTGKEQPQHF
TRBV12-3/TRBV12-4 | CASSPGGPGRLAFF
TRBV9 | CASSPGAGDYTEAFF
TRBV28 | CASLSLYEQYF
TRBV5-1 | CASSRRGASSYNEQFF
TRBV7-2 | CASSLGAGNRAIQTQYF
TRBV20-1 | CSAREGSSVHEQFF
TRBV11-1 | CASSLGLGATDTQYF
TRBV19 | CASSGTENTYEQYF
TRBV27 | CASSLLPGPTDTQYF
TRBV28 | CASSSAQGTEAFF
TRBV20-1 | CSARTLSTDTQYF